This T cell receptor beta chain was observed in a study of blood T cell repertoires in COVID-19 (dated by TCRdb to the early 2020s). The study in broad terms: The collaborator samples originated in the United States, Italy and Spain and spanned the acute and convalescent phases of COVID-19. The prospective study material was composed of cDNA or gDNA derived from T cells, B-cell-depleted T cells, or PBMCs. Deeply sampled blood TCRbeta repertoires from subjects exposed to, actively infected with, or recovered from COVID-19 were included in the dataset. The repertoires were released in a freely available public database intended as a resource for research on the immune response to SARS-CoV-2. Samples came from the ongoing ImmuneRACE study (first 160 participants) plus 1,254 subjects from 6 global collaborators. Nearly every sample came with metadata listing a de-identified subject ID, COVID-19 status, age in years and sex. HLA class I and class II types, where available, came from metadata supplied by the sample provider rather than from assay-based typing.

On this clone itself: Its antigen remains undetermined. No much larger clone exists at a distance of one base, and base qualities are not known.

TCRbeta CDR3 regions were amplified from genomic DNA using the immunoSEQ Assay, a bias-controlled multiplex PCR. Per the original workflow: Nucleated cell counts per sample were estimated from amplification of reference gene primers within the assay. Sequence reads were collapsed and filtered to measure the absolute abundance of every unique TCRbeta CDR3 rearrangement. For each sample, productive Simpson clonality was calculated by taking the square root of Simpson's diversity index across productive rearrangements. Not all clones reach the TCRdb copy of this immuneACCESS table, which keeps in-frame sequences only. Checked studies attribute under half of the gap to unresolved V genes and leave the rest unexplained. Clone size and the V and J calls come from that table; the DNA yielded D and trimming. The sample table contains 300,000 to 350,000 clones; only one count was recorded for more than 80% of them. Roughly 6.8% of the sample goes to the ten largest clones.

Here is what the overall study found, with its caveats: The amount of clinical and demographic metadata varied by source and participant and was provided uncurated.

Cut back by 0 bases and 5 bases, the V and J ends lie 17 bases apart. CDR1 and CDR2 are drawn from the germline V gene: SGHTS, YDEGEE. From the cysteine through the phenylalanine, the CDR3 covers 17 amino acids. Here the CDR3 DNA is all that survives: 51 bases in frame from base 1. In Seattle, one collaborating source enrolled patients while the infection was active and tracked those patients longitudinally over the course of disease. The collaborating institutions used their own protocols to collect whole blood in K2EDTA tubes. For TCRbeta analysis, collaborators shipped samples in one of three forms: frozen whole blood, isolated PBMCs, or DNA extracted from either of those sample types.

The specimen sequenced was peripheral blood. The rearranged segments are TRBV5-8 and TRBJ1-4; possibly the D gene is TRBD1, per 6 matching bases. The TCR was taken from a woman aged 25 to 39 with COVID-19, enrolled during active disease. CDR3 reads: CASSLAIPQGWNEKLFF. The sequenced DNA: TGTGCCAGCAGCTTGGCCATACCACAGGGATGGAATGAAAAACTGTTTTTT.